These 22 T cell receptor beta chains originate from one sample sequenced in a study of brain T cells in children with intractable seizures. Time point meaning: blood from clinic visit 5 months post-surgery; TSC patient then seizure free. Measured with immunoSEQ multiplex PCR; TCRdb has only the in-frame clones, and not every one. The sample lists 300,000 to 400,000 clones, about 93% seen once, with roughly 5.8% in the top ten. The specimen comprised peripheral blood, sampled around 5 months after surgery. Source of these receptors: a boy under three years old with tuberous sclerosis and intractable seizures.

This clone has a handful of counts. The J gene is TRBJ2-7, the V gene TRBV11-2; tentative D call: TRBD2 (6 bases). Trimming stripped 3 bases from V and 0 bases from J, with 6 bases between. Germline CDR1 reads SGHAT; CDR2 reads FQNNGV. The CDR3 contains 13 residues. The CDR3 DNA reads TGTGCCAGCAGCTTGACTAGCTCCTACGAGCAGTACTTC. Translation: CASSLTSSYEQYF.

This sequence joins TRBV28 and TRBJ1-2, with 7 bases identical to TRBD1. V was pared by 5 bases and J by 2 bases, with 5 bases of the junction left unmatched. This CDR3 region has 14 residues. Germline CDR1 and CDR2: MDHEN and SYDVKM. Written as DNA, the CDR3 is TGTGCCAGCAGTGGGGGACAGCGGAACTATGGCTACACCTTC. It yields the protein CASSGGQRNYGYTF.

Only a few counts were recorded for this clone. The chain uses TRBV6-1 and TRBJ1-6, with 10 nucleotides matching TRBD1. Germline-derived CDR1 and CDR2 are MNHNS and SASEGT. Germline trimming cut 2 bases from V and 7 bases from J; bases unmatched to any gene: 11. The CDR3 covers 18 residues. The CDR3 nucleotides are TGTGCCAGCAGTGAAATCTTTTTTGGGACAGGGGAAAATTCACCCCTCCACTTT. Translating it yields CASSEIFFGTGENSPLHF.

V is TRBV3-1 (or the pseudogene TRBV3-2) and J is TRBJ2-1, with 7 bases matching TRBD2. The V segment lost 0 bases and the J segment 10 bases; nucleotides outside the gene matches: 9. CDR1 is LGHDT, CDR2 YNNKEL, per germline (reference sequence). The CDR3 length is 15 residues. The CDR3 protein is CASSQDWEGPWEQFF. Here the CDR3 DNA reads TGTGCCAGCAGCCAAGATTGGGAGGGCCCTTGGGAGCAGTTCTTC.

This rearrangement joins TRBV30 to TRBJ1-1; 7 positions agree with TRBD1. Trimming removed 5 bases from V and 6 bases from J; junction bases left unmatched: 6. The germline V gene has CDR1 GTSNPN and CDR2 SVGIG (reference sequence). This CDR3 has 12 amino acids. This chain's CDR3 is CAWEGGGAEAFF. CDR3 DNA: TGTGCCTGGGAAGGGGGCGGTGCTGAAGCTTTCTTT.

The DNA for the CDR3 is TGTGCCAGCAGCCAAATCGACCAGCCCCAGCATTTT. Its translation is CASSQIDQPQHF. The chain joins TRBV12-3 or TRBV12-4 to TRBJ1-5; D is ambiguous. The length of the CDR3 is 12 residues. Trimming took off 6 bases at V and 7 bases at J, with 10 bases between the two ends.

This chain uses TRBV11-2 with TRBJ1-1, with D tentatively TRBD1 (5 bases). V lost 4 bases, J lost 5 bases, and 26 bases lay in between. Germline CDR1 and CDR2: SGHAT and FQNNGV. The CDR3 has 18 residues. This CDR3 reads CASSSDTVGGGARTEAFF. CDR3 coding DNA: TGTGCCAGCAGCTCGGATACTGTCGGGGGAGGGGCTAGGACTGAAGCTTTCTTT.

The chain combines TRBV11-3 with TRBJ1-6; no firm D call. Trimming removed 3 bases at V and 8 bases at J, with 8 bases between. Per germline, CDR1 SGHNT and CDR2 YENEEA. CDR3 length equals 13 residues. The CDR3, as DNA: TGTGCCAGCAGCTTTACGGTAGATTCACCCCTCCACTTT. Encoded protein: CASSFTVDSPLHF.

The gene calls are TRBV6-5 and TRBJ2-7; maybe TRBD2 (5 bases). Germline CDR1 reads MNHEY; CDR2 reads SVGAGI. This CDR3 contains 14 residues. The V gene lost 0 bases and the J gene lost 4 bases, with 10 bases spanning the gap. The CDR3 is CASSYSQGSYEQYF. The CDR3 DNA follows: TGTGCCAGCAGTTACTCCCAAGGGAGTTACGAGCAGTACTTC.

This sequence joins TRBV30 and TRBJ2-5, with TRBD2 identical over 8 bases. This CDR3 has 13 amino acids. Germline lookup yields CDR1 GTSNPN and CDR2 SVGIG (reference sequence). With V trimmed by 4 bases and J by 2 bases, 3 bases remained unmatched. The CDR3 DNA follows: TGTGCCTGGAACGGGGGGGGACAAGAGACCCAGTACTTC. Amino acids: CAWNGGGQETQYF.

This chain links TRBV7-3 with TRBJ2-1; 12 bases are a match to TRBD1. The CDR3 length is 17 residues. Per germline, CDR1 SGHTA and CDR2 FQGTGA. Trimming cost V 6 bases and J 3 bases; bases outside gene matches: 9. CDR3 sequence: CASSKKGTGGFYNEQFF. For the CDR3, the DNA is TGTGCCAGCAGTAAGAAGGGGACAGGGGGCTTCTACAATGAGCAGTTCTTC.

The chain couples TRBV28 to TRBJ2-2; TRBD1 matches 12 bases. Germline loops: CDR1 MDHEN, CDR2 SYDVKM. There are 15 residues in the CDR3. With 6 bases clipped from V and 5 bases from J, the junction kept 4 bases outside the gene matches. Here the CDR3 reads CASRTGQGATGELFF. CDR3 in DNA: TGTGCCAGCAGAACGGGACAGGGGGCAACCGGGGAGCTGTTTTTT.

The chain employs TRBV5-8 and TRBJ1-1; tentatively, D is TRBD1 (5 bases). V was clipped by 0 bases and J by 0 bases, with 12 bases between them. Germline V CDR1 and CDR2: SGHTS, YDEGEE. This CDR3 region has 16 residues. CDR3 nucleotides: TGTGCCAGCAGCTTGGGACAGAAATTTCTGAACACTGAAGCTTTCTTT. It yields the protein CASSLGQKFLNTEAFF.

The rearrangement uses TRBV3-1 (or the pseudogene TRBV3-2) and TRBJ2-5, with 13 bases matching TRBD2. Looked up from germline, CDR1 is LGHDT and CDR2 is YNNKEL (reference sequence). Germline trimming cut 3 bases from V and 4 bases from J; bases unmatched to any gene: 5. This CDR3 is 16 amino acids long. This CDR3 is CASSHGGTSGVETQYF. CDR3 bases: TGTGCCAGCAGCCATGGCGGGACTAGCGGGGTAGAGACCCAGTACTTC.

The chain carries TRBV30 and TRBJ1-2; 10 nucleotides match TRBD1. CDR3 length equals 13 residues. Trimming at V came to 1 base and at J to 6 bases, leaving 2 bases not matched to a gene. Germline V gene lookup returns CDR1 GTSNPN and CDR2 SVGIG (reference sequence). The CDR3 nucleotides read TGTGCCTGGAGTGCCGACAGGGGGCATGGCTACACCTTC. Its translation: CAWSADRGHGYTF. Based on the CDR3 plus reference TRBV30 and TRBJ1-2, the full variable domain is SQTIHQWPATLVQPVGSPLSLECTVEGTSNPNLYWYRQAAGRGLQLLFYSVGIGQISSEVPQNLSASRPQDRQFILSSKKLLLSDSGFYLCAWSADRGHGYTFGSGTRLTVV.

The chain carries TRBV5-6 and TRBJ1-3; D possibly corresponds to TRBD1 (5 bases). The CDR3 is 15 amino acids. Germline CDR1 and CDR2: SGHDT and YYEEEE. The V gene lost 0 bases and the J gene lost 2 bases, with 9 bases spanning the gap. CDR3: CASSLEGKAGNTIYF. The CDR3 DNA reads as TGTGCCAGCAGCTTGGAGGGGAAGGCTGGAAACACCATATATTTT.

The chain couples TRBV30 to TRBJ1-1; D is uncertain. Trimming removed 7 bases at V and 3 bases at J, with 9 bases between. The CDR3 has 11 residues. Per the germline V gene, CDR1 is GTSNPN and CDR2 is SVGIG (reference sequence). The CDR3 nucleotides are TGTGCCTATGCACCCGACACTGAAGCTTTCTTT. Translating gives CAYAPDTEAFF.

The chain employs TRBV13 and TRBJ2-4; 8 bases align to TRBD2. The junction had 8 bases not matched to a gene; V was cut back by 8 bases and J by 2 bases. The CDR3 runs to 15 residues. Germline CDR1 reads PRHDT; CDR2 reads FYEKMQ (reference sequence). The chain's CDR3 is CASAPAGGTKNIQYF. The CDR3 coding sequence is TGTGCCAGCGCTCCGGCGGGGGGTACCAAAAACATTCAGTACTTC.

V gene TRBV5-4 combines with J gene TRBJ2-7; D possibly corresponds to TRBD1 (5 bases). Per the germline V gene, CDR1 is SGHNT and CDR2 is YYREEE (reference sequence). Trimming pared 1 base from V and 5 bases from J, leaving 10 bases between. The length of the CDR3 is 13 residues. In nucleotides, the CDR3 is TGTGCCAGCAGCTTGCAGGGTTCCCACGAGCAGTACTTC. It specifies CASSLQGSHEQYF.

The chain recombines TRBV5-5 with TRBJ1-4; possible D gene TRBD1, 6 bases. Germline V gene data show CDR1 as SGHKS and CDR2 as YYEKEE (reference sequence). Trimming removed 5 bases from V and 6 bases from J, with 17 bases in between. The CDR3 contains 15 residues. The CDR3 region has the DNA TGTGCCAGCAGGAGCGGAGGCAGGGGACATGAAAAACTGTTTTTT. Protein product: CASRSGGRGHEKLFF.

This sequence joins TRBV5-8 and TRBJ1-1, with D tentatively TRBD1 (6 bases). The CDR3 is 14 residues long. V was pared by 4 bases and J by 0 bases, with 10 bases between. Per germline, CDR1 SGHTS and CDR2 YDEGEE. CDR3 DNA: TGTGCCAGCAGCCCCGGGACACTGAACACTGAAGCTTTCTTT. The encoded protein is CASSPGTLNTEAFF.

This clone came up once. This sequence joins TRBV19 and TRBJ2-3; 15 bases match TRBD2. CDR3 length equals 19 residues. The germline V gene has CDR1 LNHDA and CDR2 SQIVND (reference sequence). With 5 bases clipped from V and 2 bases from J, the junction kept 11 bases outside the gene matches. CDR3 DNA sequence: TGTGCCAGTAGTTGGGGACTAGCGGGGGGCCGATTGAACACAGATACGCAGTATTTT. Its protein is CASSWGLAGGRLNTDTQYF.